This entry lists 23 T cell receptor beta chains sequenced from one sample in a study of T cells in Graves' hyperthyroidism and ophthalmopathy. RNA transcripts gave rise to amplified TCR beta CDR3 regions. TCR CDR3 underwent first-round RT-PCR with the HTBI primer set. TCRdb fed the multiplex PCR reads into MiXCR, producing one record per CDR3 protein. Found here are around 290,000 distinct CDR3 sequences, approximately 15% of them singletons; the top ten hold around 57%. Sequenced input: blood. These receptors came from a woman in her fifties or sixties with Graves' ophthalmopathy.

There are a few counts of this clonotype. This rearrangement joins TRBV6-6 to TRBJ2-3; D gene unclear. V was shortened by 2 bases and J by 3 bases, with 6 bases between the two germline ends. In germline, CDR1 is MNHNY, CDR2 SVGAGI (reference sequence). The CDR3 has 13 amino acids. This chain's CDR3 is CASSYERTDTQYF. CDR3 in DNA: TGTGCCAGCAGTTACGAGAGGACAGATACGCAGTATTTT.

This clonotype was detected only a few times. This chain connects TRBV5-6 to TRBJ1-2, with 7 bases lining up with TRBD1. The CDR3 has 15 residues. V trimming: 2 bases; J trimming: 8 bases; junction bases outside the gene matches: 12. Germline lookup yields CDR1 SGHDT and CDR2 YYEEEE. The CDR3 sequence is CASSFSITGEGGYTF. CDR3 DNA sequence: TGTGCCAGCAGCTTTAGCATAACAGGGGAAGGAGGCTACACCTTC.

This clonotype showed up many times. This rearrangement joins TRBV11-2 to TRBJ2-5; possible D gene TRBD1, 5 bases. The V gene's germline CDR1 is SGHAT and CDR2 FQNNGV. The V end was cut by 5 bases, the J end by 2 bases, with 18 bases between. This CDR3 comprises 16 residues. The CDR3 sequence: CASSISIWGGQETQYF. The CDR3 region has the DNA TGTGCCAGCAGCATCTCCATTTGGGGCGGTCAAGAGACCCAGTACTTC. The full variable domain, rest sourced from reference TRBV11-2 and TRBJ2-5, is EAGVAQSPRYKIIEKRQSVAFWCNPISGHATLYWYQQILGQGPKLLIQFQNNGVVDDSQLPKDRFSAERLKGVDSTLKIQPAKLEDSAVYLCASSISIWGGQETQYFGPGTRLLVL.

As concerns this clonotype: With a much larger clone just one base away, this may be a read error. V gene TRBV11-2 combines with J gene TRBJ1-1, with D unclear. CDR1 and CDR2 (germline): SGHAT, FQNNGV. CDR3 length: 14 residues. CDR3 sequence: CAGSRTVGNTEAFF. The CDR3 DNA is TGTGCCGGCAGCCGGACGGTGGGGAACACTGAAGCTTTCTTT.

The chain has TRBV12-3 or TRBV12-4 and TRBJ2-2; D not resolved. The germline V and J ends were trimmed by 8 bases and 1 base, with 11 bases remaining between them. The CDR3 is 14 residues long. CDR3 nucleotide sequence: TGTGCCAGCTCACCGGCCGTGAACACCGGGGAGCTGTTTTTT. Translating gives CASSPAVNTGELFF.

This chain links TRBV5-1 with TRBJ2-3; D is ambiguous. The CDR3 runs 16 residues. Trimming pared 4 bases from V and 7 bases from J, leaving 22 bases between. Germline V CDR1 and CDR2: SGHRS, YFSETQ. CDR3 sequence: CASSPIPRSGLNTQYF. In DNA, the CDR3 is TGCGCCAGCAGCCCAATCCCCCGCTCTGGGTTGAATACGCAGTATTTT.

This clonotype was seen at least ten times. The chain recombines TRBV29-1 with TRBJ2-2; D unresolved. V lost 4 bases and J 5 bases, leaving 5 bases between the germline ends. The CDR3 is 11 amino acids. Germline loops: CDR1 SQVTM, CDR2 ANQGSEA. CDR3 protein: CSVVGTGELFF. The CDR3 DNA reads TGCAGCGTTGTTGGGACCGGGGAGCTGTTTTTT.

This clonotype was counted between two and nine times. It may be a read error: a sequence one base away is much more abundant. V is TRBV5-1 and J is TRBJ2-1; maybe TRBD2 (5 bases). The CDR3 spans 15 residues. V lost 0 bases, J lost 4 bases, and 11 bases lay in between. Germline loops: CDR1 SGHRS, CDR2 YFSETQ. The CDR3 region is CASSLVSESYNEQFF. CDR3 in DNA: TGCGCCAGCAGCTTGGTTAGCGAGTCATACAATGAGCAGTTCTTC.

As regards this clonotype: Germline is not matched at one junction end, which may reflect a read error. V usage is TRBV7-9 and J usage is TRBJ1-2; D not certain. Germline-derived CDR1 and CDR2 are SEHNR and FQNEAQ (reference sequence). This CDR3 comprises 10 residues. This chain's CDR3 is CASSLHIASF. As DNA, the CDR3 is TGTGCCAGCAGCCTACACATCGCTTCCTTC.

This clonotype was recorded at least ten times. Written as DNA, the CDR3 is TGTGCCAGCAGCTTAGGGGTTTCGACTAGCACAGATACGCAGTATTTT. Its translation is CASSLGVSTSTDTQYF. The rearrangement links TRBV7-8 to TRBJ2-3; the D is unclear. The CDR3 has 16 amino acids. Per germline, CDR1 SGHVS and CDR2 FQNEAQ. V lost 1 base to trimming and J lost 0 bases, with 11 bases between them.

This clonotype occurred many times. This rearrangement joins TRBV5-1 to TRBJ1-1; D is perhaps TRBD1 (6 bases). There are 15 residues in the CDR3. V dropped 7 bases and J dropped 2 bases, with 18 bases sitting between them. Germline CDR1 is SGHRS and CDR2 is YFSETQ. The CDR3 loop is CASQLGAGINTEAFF. As DNA, the CDR3 is TGCGCCAGCCAATTGGGGGCAGGAATTAACACTGAAGCTTTCTTT.

This clonotype was detected many times. The chain is built from TRBV7-2 and TRBJ1-6, with 10 nucleotides matching TRBD1. Germline V CDR1 and CDR2: SGHTA, FQGNSA. With V trimmed by 3 bases and J by 7 bases, 6 bases remained unmatched. The CDR3 runs to 16 residues. CDR3 coding DNA: TGTGCCAGCAGCTTCCGGACAGGGGGGAAAAATTCACCCCTCCACTTT. Protein sequence: CASSFRTGGKNSPLHF.

This clonotype has a handful of counts. Since the CDR3 does not end with the conserved phenylalanine or tryptophan, this likely comes from a read error. This sequence joins TRBV20-1 and TRBJ1-2, with a weak D call TRBD1 (5 bases). CDR1 and CDR2 from the germline V gene are DFQATT and SNEGSKA (reference sequence). This CDR3 is built from 11 residues. V lost 6 bases and J 3 bases, leaving 8 bases between the germline ends. CDR3 loop: CSARVDYGYTL. The CDR3 DNA reads as TGCAGTGCCAGGGTTGACTATGGCTACACCCTC.

This clonotype has only a few counts. A read error is likely here: a far larger clone is one base away. The chain couples TRBV20-1 to TRBJ2-1; D call uncertain. The last part of the DNA fits TRBJ2-7 better; the J call may be wrong. This CDR3 region has 10 residues. Germline CDR1 DFQATT, CDR2 SNEGSKA (reference sequence). As DNA, the CDR3 is TGCAGTGCTAGGGATAATGAGCAGTACTTC. The encoded protein is CSARDNEQYF.

This clonotype was picked up many times. V and J are TRBV5-1 and TRBJ2-1; TRBD1 matches at 9 bases. Germline CDR1 is SGHRS and CDR2 is YFSETQ. Trimming removed 4 bases from V and 4 bases from J; junction bases left unmatched: 6. This CDR3 is built from 15 residues. The CDR3 coding sequence is TGCGCCAGCAGCAGAGCCGGGACAGGGTACAATGAGCAGTTCTTC. Translation: CASSRAGTGYNEQFF. Complete variable domain (other parts from reference TRBV5-1 and TRBJ2-1): KAGVTQTPRYLIKTRGQQVTLSCSPISGHRSVSWYQQTPGQGLQFLFEYFSETQRNKGNFPGRFSGRQFSNSRSEMNVSTLELGDSALYLCASSRAGTGYNEQFFGPGTRLTVL.

The chain combines TRBV29-1 with TRBJ2-3; the D call may be TRBD1 or TRBD2 (5 bases each). The CDR3 covers 13 residues. Trimming pared 4 bases from V and 0 bases from J, leaving 8 bases between. Germline CDR1 and CDR2: SQVTM and ANQGSEA. CDR3 coding DNA: TGCAGCGTTGGGGGGTCTAGCACAGATACGCAGTATTTT. Amino acid sequence: CSVGGSSTDTQYF.

Many counts were recorded for this clonotype. The rearrangement links TRBV20-1 to TRBJ2-7; tentatively, D is TRBD1 (6 bases). CDR1 and CDR2 from the germline V gene are DFQATT and SNEGSKA (reference sequence). Trimming stripped 0 bases from V and 3 bases from J, with 12 bases between. This CDR3 spans 14 amino acids. The CDR3 bases are TGCAGTGCTAGAGATCTCAGGGGCGGCTACGAGCAGTACTTC. Translating gives CSARDLRGGYEQYF.

This clonotype was counted between two and nine times. V gene TRBV11-2 combines with J gene TRBJ2-7, with 12 positions matching TRBD1. CDR3 size: 19 residues. Germline lookup yields CDR1 SGHAT and CDR2 FQNNGV. Losses at the gene ends were 3 bases for V and 0 bases for J; bases not matched to a gene: 12. The CDR3 sequence: CASSFPRGQGASSSYEQYF. The CDR3 coding sequence is TGTGCCAGCAGCTTCCCCCGGGGACAGGGGGCTTCGAGCTCCTACGAGCAGTACTTC.

Of note for this clonotype: Being one base from a much bigger clone, this may be a read error. Without the conserved terminal phenylalanine or tryptophan, this CDR3 likely stems from a read error. The chain uses TRBV9 and TRBJ2-7; the match to TRBD1 covers 7 bases. V gave up 0 bases and J gave up 3 bases; unmatched junction bases: 3. Germline V gene lookup returns CDR1 SGDLS and CDR2 YYNGEE. This CDR3 contains 14 residues. The CDR3 here is CASSVEGGSYEQYL. For the CDR3, the DNA is TGTGCCAGCAGCGTAGAAGGGGGCAGCTACGAGCAGTACCTC.

This clonotype was observed at least ten times. The V and J genes are TRBV18 and TRBJ1-2, with D hard to call. The CDR3 runs to 12 residues. V was cut by 6 bases and J by 8 bases, with 13 bases left in between. The germline V gene encodes CDR1 KGHSH and CDR2 LQKENI. The CDR3 DNA reads TGTGCCAGCTCCATTTCGGAGGAAGGCTACACCTTC. Amino acid sequence: CASSISEEGYTF.

This clonotype was detected only a few times. The rearrangement uses TRBV24-1 and TRBJ2-1; possibly TRBD1 or TRBD2 for D (6 bases each). The CDR3 length is 16 residues. Trimming removed 6 bases at V and 2 bases at J, with 16 bases between. Germline V gene lookup returns CDR1 KGHDR and CDR2 SFDVKD. The CDR3 bases are TGTGCCACCAGTAGTTCTAGGGGGGAGCCCTACAATGAGCAGTTCTTC. Protein: CATSSSRGEPYNEQFF.

V is TRBV7-9 and J is TRBJ1-1, with a tentative D call TRBD1 (5 bases). The CDR3 sequence is 15 residues long. Germline CDR1 and CDR2: SEHNR and FQNEAQ (reference sequence). Trimming shortened V by 7 bases and J by 2 bases, and 17 bases separated the two germline ends. CDR3 DNA: TGTGCCAGCACTGAGAGGGGAAGCGATAACACTGAAGCTTTCTTT. This translates into CASTERGSDNTEAFF.

This clonotype appeared many times. The chain carries TRBV7-9 and TRBJ1-6; the D is unclear. Germline V gene sequence: CDR1 SEHNR, CDR2 FQNEAQ (reference sequence). The CDR3 has 12 residues. V was cut by 6 bases and J by 13 bases, with 13 bases left in between. The CDR3: CASSLALSPLHF. DNA of the CDR3: TGTGCCAGCAGTTTGGCCCTCAGTCCCCTCCACTTT.